This T cell receptor (beta chain) comes out of a study of blood T cell repertoires in COVID-19. For the study at large: Samples representing acute and convalescent COVID-19 were sourced from the United States, Italy and Spain. PBMCs, B-cell-depleted T cells, or T cells provided the cDNA or gDNA that made up the material.

In the original analysis: Amplification with reference gene primers provided the estimates of nucleated cell counts. Using immunoSEQ multiplex PCR, the repertoire was profiled, and TCRdb retains in-frame clones only, with some absent. V and J calls and clone size are as listed in that table; D and trimming were resolved from the DNA. The sample has under 150,000 clones, over 75% seen once; the top ten hold 1.8%. The sequencing input was peripheral blood. This clonotype was obtained from a human donor with active COVID-19. The donor label of this sample is uncertain.

In DNA, the CDR3 is TGTGCCAGCGGAGCTAGCGGAAATGAGCAGTTCTTC. Translation: CASGASGNEQFF. This chain joins TRBV11-3 and TRBJ2-1, with 7 bases that match TRBD2. J gave up 7 bases and V 8 bases, and 5 bases lay outside the gene matches. CDR3 length: 12 residues. Germline-derived CDR1 and CDR2 are SGHNT and YENEEA.